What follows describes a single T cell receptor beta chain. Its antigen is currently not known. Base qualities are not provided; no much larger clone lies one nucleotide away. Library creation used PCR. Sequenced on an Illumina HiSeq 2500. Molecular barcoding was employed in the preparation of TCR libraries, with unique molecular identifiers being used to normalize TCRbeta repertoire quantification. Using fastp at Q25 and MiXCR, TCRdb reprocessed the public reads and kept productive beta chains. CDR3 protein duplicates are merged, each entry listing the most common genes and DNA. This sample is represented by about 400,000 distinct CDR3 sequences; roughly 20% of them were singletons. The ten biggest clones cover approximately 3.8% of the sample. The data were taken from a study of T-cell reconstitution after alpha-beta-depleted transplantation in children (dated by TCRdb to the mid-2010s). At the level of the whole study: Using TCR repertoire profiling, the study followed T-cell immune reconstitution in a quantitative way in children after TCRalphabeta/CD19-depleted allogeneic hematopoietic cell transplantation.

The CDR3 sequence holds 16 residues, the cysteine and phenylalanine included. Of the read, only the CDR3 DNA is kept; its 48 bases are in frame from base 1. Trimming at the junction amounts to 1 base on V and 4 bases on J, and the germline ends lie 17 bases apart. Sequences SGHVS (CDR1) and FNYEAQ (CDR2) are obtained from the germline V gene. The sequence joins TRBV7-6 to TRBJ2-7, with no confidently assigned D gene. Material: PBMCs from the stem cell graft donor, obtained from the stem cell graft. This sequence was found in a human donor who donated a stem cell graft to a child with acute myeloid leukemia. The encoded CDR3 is CASSLGLAVTGYEQYF. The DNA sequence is TGTGCCAGCAGCTTAGGTTTGGCGGTCACGGGTTACGAGCAGTACTTC.